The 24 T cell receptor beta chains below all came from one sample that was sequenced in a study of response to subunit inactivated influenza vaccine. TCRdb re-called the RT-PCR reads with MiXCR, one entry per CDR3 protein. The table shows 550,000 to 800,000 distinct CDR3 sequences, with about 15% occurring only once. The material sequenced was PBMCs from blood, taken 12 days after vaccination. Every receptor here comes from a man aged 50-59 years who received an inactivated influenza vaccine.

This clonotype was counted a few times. The CDR3 loop reads CASSLVPHSYEQYF. Written as DNA, the CDR3 is TGTGCCAGCAGCTTAGTCCCCCACAGTTACGAGCAGTACTTC. The genes are TRBV11-2 and TRBJ2-7, with no clear D. The CDR3 is 14 amino acids. V was trimmed by 1 base and J by 4 bases, leaving 11 bases between them. Germline CDR1 SGHAT, CDR2 FQNNGV.

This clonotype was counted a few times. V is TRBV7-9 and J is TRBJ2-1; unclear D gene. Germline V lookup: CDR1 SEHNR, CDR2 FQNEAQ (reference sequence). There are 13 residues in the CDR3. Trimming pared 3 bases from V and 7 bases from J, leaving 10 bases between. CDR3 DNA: TGTGCCAGCAGCTTGACGAGTAGGAATGAGCAGTTCTTC. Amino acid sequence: CASSLTSRNEQFF.

The CDR3: CATKGLAAGELFF. The CDR3 bases are TGTGCCACCAAGGGACTAGCTGCCGGGGAGCTGTTTTTT. The rearrangement uses TRBV24-1 and TRBJ2-2, with 9 bases matching TRBD2. V lost 8 bases, J lost 6 bases, and 3 bases stayed unmatched. This CDR3 is built from 13 residues. Germline CDR1 KGHDR, CDR2 SFDVKD.

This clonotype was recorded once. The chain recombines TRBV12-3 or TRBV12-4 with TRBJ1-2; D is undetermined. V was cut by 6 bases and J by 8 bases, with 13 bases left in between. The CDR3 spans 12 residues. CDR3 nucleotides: TGTGCCAGCAGCGCTATAAGGGAGGGCTACACCTTC. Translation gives CASSAIREGYTF.

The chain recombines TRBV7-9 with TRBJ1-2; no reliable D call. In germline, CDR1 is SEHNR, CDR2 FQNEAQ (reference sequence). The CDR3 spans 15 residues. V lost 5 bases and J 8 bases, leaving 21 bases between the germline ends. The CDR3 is CASSLPNKEGSGYTF. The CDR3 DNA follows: TGTGCCAGCAGCCTACCTAATAAGGAGGGAAGCGGCTACACCTTC.

The CDR3 protein is CASSPGRQVGYTF. The DNA of the CDR3 is TGTGCCAGCAGCCCAGGGCGACAAGTTGGCTACACCTTC. The chain uses TRBV3-1 and TRBJ1-2, with TRBD1 as a possible D gene (5 bases). V lost 4 bases to trimming and J lost 7 bases, with 13 bases between them. CDR3 length equals 13 residues. CDR1 and CDR2 (germline): LGHDT, YNNKEL (reference sequence).

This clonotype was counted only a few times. Here the CDR3 reads CASSLNSDRPMNTEAFF. The CDR3 DNA reads as TGTGCCAGCAGCTTAAATTCGGACCGCCCTATGAACACTGAAGCTTTCTTT. V is TRBV7-2 and J is TRBJ1-1, with unresolved D. Trimming cost V 2 bases and J 0 bases, with 16 bases left between them. This CDR3 is built from 17 residues. CDR1 is SGHTA, CDR2 FQGNSA, per germline. The full variable domain, its missing parts supplied by reference TRBV7-2 and TRBJ1-1, is GAGVSQSPSNKVTEKGKDVELRCDPISGHTALYWYRQSLGQGLEFLIYFQGNSAPDKSGLPSDRFSAERTGGSVSTLTIQRTQQEDSAVYLCASSLNSDRPMNTEAFFGQGTRLTVV.

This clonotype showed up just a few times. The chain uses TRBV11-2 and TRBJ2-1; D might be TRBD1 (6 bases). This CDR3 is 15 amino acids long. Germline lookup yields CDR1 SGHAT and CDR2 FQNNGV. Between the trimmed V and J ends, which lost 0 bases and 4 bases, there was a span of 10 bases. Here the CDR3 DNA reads TGTGCCAGCAGCTTAGAGGGGACACGGTACAATGAGCAGTTCTTC. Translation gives CASSLEGTRYNEQFF.

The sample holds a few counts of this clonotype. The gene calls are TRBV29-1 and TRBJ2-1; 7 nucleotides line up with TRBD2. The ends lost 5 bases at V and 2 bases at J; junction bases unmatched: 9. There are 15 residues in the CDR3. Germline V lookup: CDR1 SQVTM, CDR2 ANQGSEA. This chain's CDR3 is CSVFGAGTPYNEQFF. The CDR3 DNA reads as TGCAGCGTTTTTGGAGCGGGGACCCCCTACAATGAGCAGTTCTTC.

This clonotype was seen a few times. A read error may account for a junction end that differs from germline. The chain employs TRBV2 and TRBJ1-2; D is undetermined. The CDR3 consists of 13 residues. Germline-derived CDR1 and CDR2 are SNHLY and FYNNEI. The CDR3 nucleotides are TGTGCCAGCAGCGAAGCGCGGATATATGGCTACACCTTC. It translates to CASSEARIYGYTF.

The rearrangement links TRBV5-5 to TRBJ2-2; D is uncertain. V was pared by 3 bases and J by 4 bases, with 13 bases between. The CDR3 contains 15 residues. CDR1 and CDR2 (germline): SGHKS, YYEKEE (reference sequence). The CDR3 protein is CASSSLDLGTGELFF. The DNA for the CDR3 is TGTGCCAGCAGCTCCCTAGATTTGGGCACCGGGGAGCTGTTTTTT. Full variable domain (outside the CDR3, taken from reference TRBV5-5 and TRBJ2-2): DAGVTQSPTHLIKTRGQQVTLRCSPISGHKSVSWYQQVLGQGPQFIFQYYEKEERGRGNFPDRFSARQFPNYSSELNVNALLLGDSALYLCASSSLDLGTGELFFGEGSRLTVL.

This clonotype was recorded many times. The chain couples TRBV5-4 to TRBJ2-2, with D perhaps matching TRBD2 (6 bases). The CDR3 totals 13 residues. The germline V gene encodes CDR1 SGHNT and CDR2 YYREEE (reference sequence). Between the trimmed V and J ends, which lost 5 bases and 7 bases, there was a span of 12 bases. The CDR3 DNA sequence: TGTGCCAGCAGTTTAGCGGTGGTCGGGGAGCTGTTTTTT. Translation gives CASSLAVVGELFF.

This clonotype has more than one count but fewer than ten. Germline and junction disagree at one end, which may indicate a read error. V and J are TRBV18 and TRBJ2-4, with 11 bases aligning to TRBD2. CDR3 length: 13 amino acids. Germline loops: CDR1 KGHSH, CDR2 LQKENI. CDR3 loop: CASSPLAGGATDF. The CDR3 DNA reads TGTGCCAGCTCACCCTTAGCGGGAGGGGCCACGGACTTC. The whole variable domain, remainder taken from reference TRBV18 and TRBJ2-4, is NAGVMQNPRHLVRRRGQEARLRCSPMKGHSHVYWYRQLPEEGLKFMVYLQKENIIDESGMPKERFSAEFPKEGPSILRIQQVVRGDSAAYFCASSPLAGGATDFGAGTRLSVL.

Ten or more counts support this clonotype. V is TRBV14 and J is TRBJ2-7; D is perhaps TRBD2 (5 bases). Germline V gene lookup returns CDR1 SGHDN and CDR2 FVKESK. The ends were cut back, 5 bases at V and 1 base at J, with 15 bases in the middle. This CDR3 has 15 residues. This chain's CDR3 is CASSGPGIASYEQYF. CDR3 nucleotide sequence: TGTGCCAGCAGCGGACCGGGAATCGCGTCCTACGAGCAGTACTTC.

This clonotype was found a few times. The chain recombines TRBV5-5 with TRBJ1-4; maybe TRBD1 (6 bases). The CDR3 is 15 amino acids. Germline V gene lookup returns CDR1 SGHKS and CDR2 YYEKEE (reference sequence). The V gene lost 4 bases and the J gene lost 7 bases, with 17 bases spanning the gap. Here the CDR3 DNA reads TGTGCCAGCAGCCCTACCGAGGGGGTTACTGAAAAACTGTTTTTT. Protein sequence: CASSPTEGVTEKLFF.

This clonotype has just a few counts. The chain's CDR3 is CASSFEASGSSYEQYF. CDR3 nucleotides: TGTGCCAGCAGCTTCGAAGCTAGCGGCAGCTCCTACGAGCAGTACTTC. This chain joins TRBV11-2 and TRBJ2-7; 7 bases line up with TRBD2. Trimming at V came to 3 bases and at J to 0 bases, leaving 8 bases not matched to a gene. CDR3 length equals 16 residues. Germline V gene lookup returns CDR1 SGHAT and CDR2 FQNNGV.

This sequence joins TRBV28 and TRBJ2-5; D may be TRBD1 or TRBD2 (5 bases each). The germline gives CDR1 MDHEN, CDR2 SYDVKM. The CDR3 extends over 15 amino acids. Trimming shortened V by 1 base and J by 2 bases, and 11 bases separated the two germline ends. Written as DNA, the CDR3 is TGTGCCAGCAGTTTATTTTCCGGGGCGCAAGAGACCCAGTACTTC. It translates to CASSLFSGAQETQYF.

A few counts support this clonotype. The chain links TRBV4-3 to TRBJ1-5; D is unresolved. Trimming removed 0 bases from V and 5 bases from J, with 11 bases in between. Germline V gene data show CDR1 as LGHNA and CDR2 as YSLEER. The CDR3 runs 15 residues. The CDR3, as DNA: TGCGCCAGCAGCCAAGATAGTATGGGCGATCAGCCCCAGCATTTT. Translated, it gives CASSQDSMGDQPQHF.

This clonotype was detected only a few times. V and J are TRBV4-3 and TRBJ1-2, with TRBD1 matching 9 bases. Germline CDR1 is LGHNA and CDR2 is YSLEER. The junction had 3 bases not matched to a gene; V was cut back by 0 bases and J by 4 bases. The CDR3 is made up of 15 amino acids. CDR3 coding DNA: TGCGCCAGCAGCCAAGATAGGACAGGGGTCTATGGCTACACCTTC. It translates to CASSQDRTGVYGYTF.

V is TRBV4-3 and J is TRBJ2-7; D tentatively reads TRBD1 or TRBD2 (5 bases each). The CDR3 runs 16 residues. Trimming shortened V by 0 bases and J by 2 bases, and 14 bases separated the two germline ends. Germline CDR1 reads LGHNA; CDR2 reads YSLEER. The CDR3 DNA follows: TGCGCCAGCAGCCAAGATTCGGGACCGCGGACCTACGAGCAGTACTTC. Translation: CASSQDSGPRTYEQYF.

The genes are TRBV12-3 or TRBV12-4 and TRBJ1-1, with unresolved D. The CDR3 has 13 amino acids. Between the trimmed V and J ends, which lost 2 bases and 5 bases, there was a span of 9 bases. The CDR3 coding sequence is TGTGCCAGCAGTTTAATGATGGGTACTGAAGCTTTCTTT. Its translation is CASSLMMGTEAFF.

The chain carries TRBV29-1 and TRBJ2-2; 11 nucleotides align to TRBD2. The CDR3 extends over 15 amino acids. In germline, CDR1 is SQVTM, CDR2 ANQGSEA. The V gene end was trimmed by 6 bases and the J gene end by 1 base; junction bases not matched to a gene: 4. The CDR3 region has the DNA TGCAGCGTCTCCGGGACTAGCGGGAACACCGGGGAGCTGTTTTTT. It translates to CSVSGTSGNTGELFF.

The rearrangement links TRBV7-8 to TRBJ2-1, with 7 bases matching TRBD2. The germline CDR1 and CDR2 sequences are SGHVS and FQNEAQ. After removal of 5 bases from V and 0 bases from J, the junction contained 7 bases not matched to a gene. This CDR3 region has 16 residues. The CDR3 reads CASSAREALSYNEQFF. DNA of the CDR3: TGTGCCAGCAGCGCACGGGAGGCGCTCTCCTACAATGAGCAGTTCTTC.

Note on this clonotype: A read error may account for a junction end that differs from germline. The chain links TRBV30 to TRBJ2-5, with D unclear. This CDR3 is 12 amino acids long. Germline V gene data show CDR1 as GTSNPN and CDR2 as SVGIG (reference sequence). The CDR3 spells CAWSPRPETQNF. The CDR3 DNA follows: TGTGCCTGGAGTCCCAGACCAGAGACCCAGAACTTC. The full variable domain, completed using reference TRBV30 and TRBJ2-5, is SQTIHQWPATLVQPVGSPLSLECTVEGTSNPNLYWYRQAAGRGLQLLFYSVGIGQISSEVPQNLSASRPQDRQFILSSKKLLLSDSGFYLCAWSPRPETQNFGPGTRLLVL.